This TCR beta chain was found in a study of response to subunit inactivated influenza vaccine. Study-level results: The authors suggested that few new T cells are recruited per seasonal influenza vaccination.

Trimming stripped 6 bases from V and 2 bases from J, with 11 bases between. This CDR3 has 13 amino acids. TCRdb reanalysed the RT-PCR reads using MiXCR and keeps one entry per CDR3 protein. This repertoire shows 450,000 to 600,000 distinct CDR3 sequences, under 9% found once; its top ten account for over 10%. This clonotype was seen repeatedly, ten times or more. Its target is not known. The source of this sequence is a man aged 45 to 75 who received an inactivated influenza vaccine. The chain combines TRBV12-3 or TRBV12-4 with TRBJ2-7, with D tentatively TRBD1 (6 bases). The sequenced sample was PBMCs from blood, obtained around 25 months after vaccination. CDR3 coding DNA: TGTGCCAGCAGCCGGGACACCACCTACGAGCAGTACTTC. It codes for CASSRDTTYEQYF.